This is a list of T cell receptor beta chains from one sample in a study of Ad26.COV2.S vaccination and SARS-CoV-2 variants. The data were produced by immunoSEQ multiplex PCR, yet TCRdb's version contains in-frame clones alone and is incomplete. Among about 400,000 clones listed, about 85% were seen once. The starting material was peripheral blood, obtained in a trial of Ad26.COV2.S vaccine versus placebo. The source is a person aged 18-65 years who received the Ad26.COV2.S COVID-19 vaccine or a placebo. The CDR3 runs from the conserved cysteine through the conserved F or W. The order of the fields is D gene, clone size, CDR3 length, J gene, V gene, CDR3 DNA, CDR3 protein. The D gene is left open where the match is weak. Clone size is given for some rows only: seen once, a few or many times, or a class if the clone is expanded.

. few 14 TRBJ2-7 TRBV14 TGTGCCAGCCGTTGGGCGGGGCTCCCTTACGAGCAGTACTTC CASRWAGLPYEQYF
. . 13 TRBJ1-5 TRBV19 TGTGCCAGTAGCCCGGGCAGGGAACAGCCCCAGCATTTT CASSPGREQPQHF
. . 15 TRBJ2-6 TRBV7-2 TGTGCCAGCAGCCTGAGAAGCTCTGGGGCCAACGTCCTGACTTTC CASSLRSSGANVLTF
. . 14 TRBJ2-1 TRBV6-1 TGTGCCAGCAGTGAATTACCGACTTACAATGAGCAGTTCTTC CASSELPTYNEQFF
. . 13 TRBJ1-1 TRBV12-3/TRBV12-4 TGTGCCAGCAGTTTAGCGTGGGACGGTGAAGCTTTCTTT CASSLAWDGEAFF
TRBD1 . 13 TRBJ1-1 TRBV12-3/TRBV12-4 TGTGCCAGCAAACAGGGGACAGTCGTGAAAGCTTTCTTT CASKQGTVVKAFF
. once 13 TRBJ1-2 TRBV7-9 TGTGCCAGCAGCTTACAGGGCCTCTATGGCTACACCTTC CASSLQGLYGYTF
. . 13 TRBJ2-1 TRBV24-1 TGTGCCACCAGTGATTTCGACAGGAATGAGCAGTTCTTC CATSDFDRNEQFF
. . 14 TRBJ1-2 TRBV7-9 TGTGCCAGCAGCCCTGAGTTCGATAACTATGGCTACACCTTC CASSPEFDNYGYTF
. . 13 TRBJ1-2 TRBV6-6 TGTGCCACCTCCACTCGGGGGGCTGATGGCTACACCTTC CATSTRGADGYTF
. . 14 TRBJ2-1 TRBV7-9 TGTGCCAGCAGCTTAGTGGGGGATCCCCATGAGCAGTTCTTC CASSLVGDPHEQFF
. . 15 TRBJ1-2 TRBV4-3 TGCGCCAGCAGCCAAGATCCAGGGGCTAACTATGGCTACACCTTC CASSQDPGANYGYTF
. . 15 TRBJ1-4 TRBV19 TGTGCCAGTAGTGCAACAGGAGACCATAATGAAAAACTGTTTTTT CASSATGDHNEKLFF
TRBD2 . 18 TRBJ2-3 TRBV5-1 TGCGCCAGCAGTGCAAACCCAAGCGGGGGAGTTCGAGGAGATACGCAGTATTTT CASSANPSGGVRGDTQYF
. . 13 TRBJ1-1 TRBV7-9 TGTGCCAGCAGCTCTCAGGGGCGCACTGAAGCTTTCTTT CASSSQGRTEAFF
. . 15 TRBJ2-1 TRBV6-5 TGTGCCAGCAGTTCCGTGGGTCGCTCCTACAATGAGCAGTTCTTC CASSSVGRSYNEQFF
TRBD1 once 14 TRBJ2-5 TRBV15 TGTGCCACCAGCAGAGCACAGGGGCAAGAGACCCAGTACTTC CATSRAQGQETQYF
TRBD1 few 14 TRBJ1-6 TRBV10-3 TGTGCCATCAGTGAAGACAGGGCCAATTCACCCCTCCACTTT CAISEDRANSPLHF
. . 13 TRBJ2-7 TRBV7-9 TGTGCCAGCAGCCCTAACAGTTACTACGAGCAGTACTTC CASSPNSYYEQYF
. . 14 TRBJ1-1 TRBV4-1 TGCGCCAGCAGGGGGACATTAAAGAACACTGAAGCTTTCTTT CASRGTLKNTEAFF
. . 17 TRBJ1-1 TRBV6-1 TGTGCCAGCAGTGAAGCCCGGGTCGGAGGGACTAGGGCTGAAGCTTTCTTT CASSEARVGGTRAEAFF
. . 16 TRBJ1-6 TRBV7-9 TGTGCCAGCAGCCCTGCAGGGAGCTCCTATAATTCACCCCTCCACTTT CASSPAGSSYNSPLHF
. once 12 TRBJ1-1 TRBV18 TGTGCCAGCTCACCCCAGATAGCCGAAGCTTTCTTT CASSPQIAEAFF
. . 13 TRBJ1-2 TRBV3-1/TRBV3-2 TGTGCCAGCAGCCGGGACGGAGACTATGGCTACACCTTC CASSRDGDYGYTF
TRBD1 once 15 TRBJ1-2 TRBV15 TGTGCCACCAGCAGGGGCGGACAGGCCCGGGGTGGCTACACCTTC CATSRGGQARGGYTF
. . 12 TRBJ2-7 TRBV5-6 TGTGCCAGCAGTCTGGACGGCTACGAGCAGTACTTC CASSLDGYEQYF
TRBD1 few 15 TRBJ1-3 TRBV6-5 TGTGCCAGCAGTTCTACCGGGACAGGGAGAAACACCATATATTTT CASSSTGTGRNTIYF
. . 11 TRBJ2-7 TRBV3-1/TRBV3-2 TGTGCCAGCAGCCAGGGGGGCGAGCAGTACTTC CASSQGGEQYF
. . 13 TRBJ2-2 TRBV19 TGTGCCAGTAGTACGGCTAGGGCCGGGGAGCTGTTTTTT CASSTARAGELFF
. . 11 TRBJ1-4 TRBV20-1 TGCAGTGCTAGGTCAATTGAAAAACTGTTTTTT CSARSIEKLFF